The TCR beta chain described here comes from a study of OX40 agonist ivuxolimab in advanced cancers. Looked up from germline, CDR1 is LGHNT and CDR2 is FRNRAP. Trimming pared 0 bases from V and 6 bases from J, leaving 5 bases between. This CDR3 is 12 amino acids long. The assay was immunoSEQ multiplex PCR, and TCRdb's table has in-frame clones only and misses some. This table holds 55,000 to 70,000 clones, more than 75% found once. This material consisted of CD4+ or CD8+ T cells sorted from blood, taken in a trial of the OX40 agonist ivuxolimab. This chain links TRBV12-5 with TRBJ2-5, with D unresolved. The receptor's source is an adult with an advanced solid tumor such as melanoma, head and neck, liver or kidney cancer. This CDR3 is CASGLVGKTQYF. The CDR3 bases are TGTGCTAGTGGTTTGGTTGGGAAGACCCAGTACTTC. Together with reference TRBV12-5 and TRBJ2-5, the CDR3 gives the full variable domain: DARVTQTPRHKVTEMGQEVTMRCQPILGHNTVFWYRQTMMQGLELLAYFRNRAPLDDSGMPKDRFSAEMPDATLATLKIQPSEPRDSAVYFCASGLVGKTQYFGPGTRLLVL.